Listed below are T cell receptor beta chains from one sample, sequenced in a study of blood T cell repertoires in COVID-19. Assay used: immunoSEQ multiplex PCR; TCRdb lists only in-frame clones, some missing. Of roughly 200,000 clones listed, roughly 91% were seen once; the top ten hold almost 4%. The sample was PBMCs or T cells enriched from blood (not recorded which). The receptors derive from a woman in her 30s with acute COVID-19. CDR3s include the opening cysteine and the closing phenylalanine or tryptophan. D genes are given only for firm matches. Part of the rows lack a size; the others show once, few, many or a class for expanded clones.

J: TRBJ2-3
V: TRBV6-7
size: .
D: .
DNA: TGTGCCAGCAGTTACTCTGGTAGCCCCACAGATACGCAGTATTTT
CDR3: CASSYSGSPTDTQYF

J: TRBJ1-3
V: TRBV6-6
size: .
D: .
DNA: TGTGCCAGCGGGGGGGGTGGAAACACCATATATTTT
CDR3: CASGGGGNTIYF

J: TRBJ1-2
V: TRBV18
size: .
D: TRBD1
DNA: TGTGCCAGCTCACCGGGACAGGGTGATGGCTACACCTTC
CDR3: CASSPGQGDGYTF

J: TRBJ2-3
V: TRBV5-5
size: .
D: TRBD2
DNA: TGTGCCAGCAGTTATTGGGCTAGCGGAGGCACAGATACGCAGTATTTT
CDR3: CASSYWASGGTDTQYF

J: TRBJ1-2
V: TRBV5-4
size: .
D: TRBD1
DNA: TGTGCCAGCAGCTTGGCGGGAGAGGGGGCGCGTGGCTACACCTTC
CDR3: CASSLAGEGARGYTF

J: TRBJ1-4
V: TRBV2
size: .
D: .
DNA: TGTGCCAGCAGTGTGGACAGACCAACGTTCAATGAAAAACTGTTTTTT
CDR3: CASSVDRPTFNEKLFF

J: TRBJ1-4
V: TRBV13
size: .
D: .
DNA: TGTGCCAGCAGCTTAGCCGGTGAAACTAATGAAAAACTGTTTTTT
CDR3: CASSLAGETNEKLFF

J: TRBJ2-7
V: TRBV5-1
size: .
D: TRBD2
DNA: TGCGCCAGCAGCTTTGGCGGGGGGAACTCCTACGAGCAGTACTTC
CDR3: CASSFGGGNSYEQYF

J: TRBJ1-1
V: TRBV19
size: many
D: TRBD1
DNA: TGTGCCAGTAGCAGAACAGGGGTAGTGGACACTGAAGCTTTCTTT
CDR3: CASSRTGVVDTEAFF

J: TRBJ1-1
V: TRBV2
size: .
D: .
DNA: TGTGCCAGCAGTGAAGGGCCGGGGAACACTGAAGCTTTCTTT
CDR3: CASSEGPGNTEAFF

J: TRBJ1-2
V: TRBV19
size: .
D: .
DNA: TGTGCCAGTAGTATCCAGGATTCTGGATATGGCTACACCTTC
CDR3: CASSIQDSGYGYTF

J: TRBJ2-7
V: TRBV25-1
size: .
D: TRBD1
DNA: TGTGCCAGCAGTTCACAGGGGGCGTCGAGGGAGCAGTACTTC
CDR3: CASSSQGASREQYF

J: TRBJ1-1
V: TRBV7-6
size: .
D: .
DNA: TGTGCCAGCAGCCAGGTCGCGAACACTGAAGCTTTCTTT
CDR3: CASSQVANTEAFF

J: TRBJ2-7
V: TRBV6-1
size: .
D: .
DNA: TGTGCCAGCAGTGAACATGGCGGTACCTACGAGCAGTACTTC
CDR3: CASSEHGGTYEQYF

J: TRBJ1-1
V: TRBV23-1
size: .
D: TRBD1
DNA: TGCGCCAGCGGAGCAACGGGACAGGGGCGCACTGAAGCTTTCTTT
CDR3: CASGATGQGRTEAFF

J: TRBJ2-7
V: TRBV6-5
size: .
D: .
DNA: TGTGCCAGCAGTTACTCGATTGACAGTTCCTACGAGCAGTACTTC
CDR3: CASSYSIDSSYEQYF

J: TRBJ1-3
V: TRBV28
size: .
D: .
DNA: TGTGCCAGCAGTTTTATGAGGGCCCCCAACACCATATATTTT
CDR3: CASSFMRAPNTIYF

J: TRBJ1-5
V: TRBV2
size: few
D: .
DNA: TGTGCCAGCAGTCATCCCGTCGGGAAAGAGTATAGCAATCAGCCCCAGCATTTT
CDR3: CASSHPVGKEYSNQPQHF

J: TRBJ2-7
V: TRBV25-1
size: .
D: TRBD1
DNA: TGTGCCAGCAGTGACCCGGACAGGGACGCCTACGAGCAGTACTTC
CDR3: CASSDPDRDAYEQYF

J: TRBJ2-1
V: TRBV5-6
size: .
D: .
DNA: TGTGCCAGCAGCTTGAAGGCGTCCACGGGGAGGAATGAGCAGTTCTTC
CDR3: CASSLKASTGRNEQFF

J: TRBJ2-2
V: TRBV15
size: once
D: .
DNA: TGTGCCACCAACACGGGCACCGGGGAGCTGTTTTTT
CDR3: CATNTGTGELFF

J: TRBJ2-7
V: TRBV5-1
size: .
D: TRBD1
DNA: TGCGCCAGCAGCTCCGGGACAGCCTACGAGCAGTACTTC
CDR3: CASSSGTAYEQYF

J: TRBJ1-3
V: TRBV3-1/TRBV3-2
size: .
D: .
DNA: TGTGCCAGCAGCGGCAAAGTCTCTGGAAACACCATATATTTT
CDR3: CASSGKVSGNTIYF

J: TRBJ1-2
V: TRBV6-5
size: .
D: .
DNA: TGTGCCAGCAGTTACTCGAGTAGAGGTTCTAACTATGGCTACACCTTC
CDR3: CASSYSSRGSNYGYTF

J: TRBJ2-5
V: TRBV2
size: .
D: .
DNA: TGTGCCAGCAGATCAATCCTTTTTAAAACTCAAGAGACCCAGTACTTC
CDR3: CASRSILFKTQETQYF

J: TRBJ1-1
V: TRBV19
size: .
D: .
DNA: TGTGCCAGTAGTATAGGAGGGAACACTGAAGCTTTCTTT
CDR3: CASSIGGNTEAFF

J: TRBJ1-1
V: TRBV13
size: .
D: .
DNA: TGTGCCAGCAGCCCTGGCCCCTTGAACACTGAAGCTTTCTTT
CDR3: CASSPGPLNTEAFF

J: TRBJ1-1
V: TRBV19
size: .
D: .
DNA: TGTGCCAGTAGTACGACAGGGAACACTGAAGCTTTCTTT
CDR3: CASSTTGNTEAFF

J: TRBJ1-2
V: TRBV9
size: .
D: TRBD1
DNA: TGTGCCAGTCACAGGGGGAACTATGGCTACACCTTC
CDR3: CASHRGNYGYTF

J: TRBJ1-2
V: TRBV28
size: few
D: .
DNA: TGTGCCAGCTCCGGGGGGGTACACCCTTTCTATGGCTACACCTTC
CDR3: CASSGGVHPFYGYTF

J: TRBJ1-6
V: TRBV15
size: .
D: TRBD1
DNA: TGTGCCACCAGCAAGCTCAAGGAACAGGGGGCTCCTTCACCCCTCCACTTT
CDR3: CATSKLKEQGAPSPLHF

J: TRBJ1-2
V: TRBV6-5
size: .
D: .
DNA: TGTGCCAGCATATCCAGGGGCTATGGCTACACCTTC
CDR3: CASISRGYGYTF

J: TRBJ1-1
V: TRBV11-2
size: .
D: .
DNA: TGTGCCAGCAGCTCCTTTGTTGGGGGAGGTGTAAAAGCTTTCTTT
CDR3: CASSSFVGGGVKAFF

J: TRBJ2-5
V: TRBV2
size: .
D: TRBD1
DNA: TGTGCCAGCCGAGAGCTCGACAGGGGAGAGACCCAGTACTTC
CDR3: CASRELDRGETQYF

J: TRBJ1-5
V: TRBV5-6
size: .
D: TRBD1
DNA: TGTGCCAGCAGCCCCTCGGGACAGGGGATTTGTCAGCCCCAGCATTTT
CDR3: CASSPSGQGICQPQHF

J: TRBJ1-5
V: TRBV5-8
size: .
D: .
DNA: TGTGCCAGCAGCCCCGGAGTCGTCGGAGGAAGAGGTCAGCCCCAGCATTTT
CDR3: CASSPGVVGGRGQPQHF

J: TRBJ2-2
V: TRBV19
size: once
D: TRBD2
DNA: TGTGCCAGTAGTATGGAGGGGGGGTTCACTAGCGGCTACACCGGGGAGCTGTTTTTT
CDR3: CASSMEGGFTSGYTGELFF

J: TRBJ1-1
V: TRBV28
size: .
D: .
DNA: TGTGCCAGCAGTTTATGGGGAGCAGGCGGAGCTTTCTTT
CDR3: CASSLWGAGGAFF

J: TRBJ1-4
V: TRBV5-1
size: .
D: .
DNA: TGCGCCAGCAGCTTGAGTTCAGGTCAGAATGAAAAACTGTTTTTT
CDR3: CASSLSSGQNEKLFF

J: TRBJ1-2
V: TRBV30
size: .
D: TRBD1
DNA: TGTGCCTGGGGTAATAACAGGGGCGCGTTTGGCTACACCTTC
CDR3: CAWGNNRGAFGYTF